This is a list of T cell receptor beta chains from one sample in a study of blood T cells in healthy people across ages. Each CDR3 protein gets one entry after TCRdb re-called the 5' RACE reads with MiXCR. This table has roughly 860,000 distinct CDR3 sequences, approximately 59% appearing once. The sequencing input was blood. Every receptor here comes from a man between 25 and 39 years old in good health. The CDR3 runs from the conserved cysteine through the conserved F or W. The D gene is left open where the match is weak. The size field is filled for only some rows; it gives once, few, many or a size class.

size	V	J	D	CDR3	DNA
many	TRBV5-1	TRBJ2-7	.	CASSLGSAYEQYF	TGCGCCAGCAGCTTGGGCAGTGCCTACGAGCAGTACTTC
.	TRBV20-1	TRBJ2-3	.	CSIESGNGDTQYF	TGCAGTATAGAGTCGGGGAACGGGGATACGCAGTATTTT
.	TRBV21-1	TRBJ1-1	.	CASSKRPQVGRAGLNTGAFF	TGTGCCAGCAGCAAAAGGCCCCAGGTCGGCAGGGCAGGCCTGAACACTGGAGCTTTCTTT
.	TRBV5-1	TRBJ2-3	.	CASSLVYLRSQDTQYF	TGCGCCAGCAGCTTGGTCTACCTCAGGTCACAGGATACGCAGTATTTT
.	TRBV10-3	TRBJ1-1	TRBD1	CAISQQGANTEAFF	TGTGCCATCAGTCAACAGGGGGCTAACACTGAAGCTTTCTTT
few	TRBV2	TRBJ2-3	TRBD2	CASSTLATSTDTQYF	TGTGCCAGCAGTACACTAGCGACTAGCACAGATACGCAGTATTTT
.	TRBV5-5	TRBJ2-3	.	CASSWDTRGTDTQYF	TGTGCCAGCAGCTGGGACACAAGGGGCACAGATACGCAGTATTTT
.	TRBV2	TRBJ1-2	.	CASGIGTFSRGYTF	TGTGCCAGCGGCATCGGGACTTTTTCGAGGGGCTACACCTTC
.	TRBV18	TRBJ2-7	.	CASSPPASYYEQYF	TGTGCCAGCTCACCACCCGCCAGCTACTACGAGCAGTACTTC
.	TRBV28	TRBJ2-1	TRBD2	CVSSLILAGSSYNEQFF	TGTGTCAGCAGTTTAATACTAGCGGGGAGCTCCTACAATGAGCAGTTCTTC
few	TRBV4-2	TRBJ1-6	.	CASSQESRTISYNSPLHF	TGTGCCAGCAGCCAAGAATCTCGGACAATCTCCTATAATTCACCCCTCCACTTT
.	TRBV11-2	TRBJ2-7	TRBD2	CASSNRLAGAYNEQYF	TGTGCCAGCAGCAACCGACTAGCGGGAGCCTACAATGAGCAGTACTTC
.	TRBV20-1	TRBJ1-6	TRBD1	CSAEGYRGFDNSPLHF	TGCAGTGCTGAGGGGTACAGGGGGTTCGATAATTCACCCCTCCACTTT
few	TRBV5-1	TRBJ2-1	TRBD1	CASAAQGAYNEQFF	TGCGCCAGCGCCGCGCAGGGGGCCTACAATGAGCAGTTCTTC
.	TRBV12-3/TRBV12-4	TRBJ2-1	TRBD2	CASSLLAAYNEQFF	TGTGCCAGCAGTTTACTAGCGGCATACAATGAGCAGTTCTTC
.	TRBV6-2/TRBV6-3	TRBJ2-3	.	CASSSEWDTQYF	TGTGCCAGCAGTTCCGAGTGGGATACGCAGTATTTT
.	TRBV29-1	TRBJ2-7	TRBD1	CSATGTGIIEQYF	TGCAGCGCTACCGGGACAGGGATTATCGAGCAGTACTTC
few	TRBV5-6	TRBJ2-3	TRBD2	CASSLAVLAGSTDTQYF	TGTGCCAGCAGCTTGGCGGTGCTAGCGGGGTCCACAGATACGCAGTATTTT
once	TRBV18	TRBJ2-7	.	CASSPPVVYEQYF	TGTGCCAGCTCACCACCAGTTGTCTACGAGCAGTACTTC
.	TRBV9	TRBJ2-5	TRBD2	CASSVGLAGFEQYF	TGTGCCAGCAGCGTAGGACTAGCGGGGTTTGAGCAGTACTTC
few	TRBV6-6	TRBJ2-1	TRBD2	CAGRGGGHEQFF	TGTGCCGGACGGGGCGGGGGTCATGAGCAGTTCTTC
.	TRBV20-1	TRBJ1-6	.	CSARERPNSPLHF	TGCAGTGCTAGAGAAAGACCTAATTCACCCCTCCACTTT
.	TRBV12-3/TRBV12-4	TRBJ1-1	.	CASSRKIQGEAFF	TGTGCCAGCAGTAGGAAGATTCAGGGTGAAGCTTTCTTT
.	TRBV20-1	TRBJ2-1	.	CSATSLASSYNEQFF	TGCAGTGCAACTTCTCTAGCGTCCTCCTACAATGAGCAGTTCTTC
.	TRBV4-2	TRBJ2-7	.	CASSQDEQRVPYEQYF	TGTGCCAGCAGCCAAGATGAACAGCGGGTACCCTACGAGCAGTACTTC
.	TRBV7-2	TRBJ2-3	TRBD2	CASSSPNPTSGGTDTQYF	TGTGCCAGCAGCTCACCTAACCCGACTAGCGGGGGCACAGATACGCAGTATTTT
once	TRBV20-1	TRBJ2-5	.	CSADPRGRGETQYF	TGCAGTGCGGATCCCCGGGGTCGGGGAGAGACCCAGTACTTC
few	TRBV30	TRBJ2-7	.	CAWSVQGYEQYF	TGTGCCTGGAGTGTACAGGGCTACGAGCAGTACTTC
.	TRBV7-3	TRBJ2-1	TRBD1	CASSSAGTGIHEQFF	TGTGCCAGCAGTTCCGCCGGGACAGGGATACATGAGCAGTTCTTC
few	TRBV6-5	TRBJ2-3	.	CASSPFAYWEADTQYF	TGTGCCAGCAGCCCTTTCGCGTACTGGGAGGCAGATACGCAGTATTTT
.	TRBV4-2	TRBJ2-7	TRBD2	CASSQLPGLAVHEQYF	TGTGCCAGCAGCCAACTCCCGGGACTAGCGGTCCACGAGCAGTACTTC
.	TRBV6-5	TRBJ2-1	.	CASSDRWDNEQFF	TGTGCCAGCAGTGACCGGTGGGACAATGAGCAGTTCTTC
.	TRBV7-9	TRBJ1-6	TRBD1	CASSLSGQLNSPLHF	TGTGCCAGCAGCTTGTCGGGACAGTTAAATTCACCCCTCCACTTT
.	TRBV5-6	TRBJ2-7	.	CASSLTIAASYEQYF	TGTGCCAGCAGCTTGACAATAGCGGCTTCCTACGAGCAGTACTTC
.	TRBV20-1	TRBJ2-1	TRBD2	CSAEGLAGGVSYNEQFF	TGCAGTGCTGAGGGACTAGCGGGGGGGGTCTCCTACAATGAGCAGTTCTTC
.	TRBV30	TRBJ1-2	.	CAWSVGLSNYGYTF	TGTGCCTGGAGTGTAGGGCTATCTAACTATGGCTACACCTTC
few	TRBV20-1	TRBJ2-5	.	CSAVPASAQETQYF	TGCAGTGCCGTACCCGCTAGCGCTCAAGAGACCCAGTACTTC